A single sample is the source of the 8 T cell receptor beta chains below, sequenced in a study of OX40 agonist ivuxolimab in advanced cancers. TCRdb keeps only in-frame clones here, not all; method: immunoSEQ multiplex PCR. The repertoire holds roughly 67,000 clones, with around 90% as singletons. This specimen consisted of CD4+ or CD8+ T cells sorted from blood, obtained in a trial of the OX40 agonist ivuxolimab. Source of these receptors: an adult with an advanced solid tumor such as melanoma, head and neck, liver or kidney cancer.

V and J are TRBV18 and TRBJ2-5; D is uncertain. Between the trimmed V and J ends, which lost 3 bases and 5 bases, there was a span of 7 bases. The CDR3 runs 12 residues. Per the germline V gene, CDR1 is KGHSH and CDR2 is LQKENI. CDR3 loop: CASSPAPETQYF. The CDR3 DNA is TGTGCCAGCTCACCGGCCCCGGAGACCCAGTACTTC.

This chain connects TRBV5-6 to TRBJ1-3; D is unclear. The V end was cut by 1 base, the J end by 0 bases, with 8 bases between. Germline V gives CDR1 SGHDT, CDR2 YYEEEE. There are 15 residues in the CDR3. The CDR3 sequence is CASSLNDHSGNTIYF. CDR3 nucleotides: TGTGCCAGCAGCTTGAATGACCACTCTGGAAACACCATATATTTT.

V is TRBV7-9 and J is TRBJ2-1, with 12 bases matching TRBD2. The CDR3 contains 15 residues. Unmatched junction bases numbered 4, after V lost 5 bases and J lost 5 bases. Looked up from germline, CDR1 is SEHNR and CDR2 is FQNEAQ (reference sequence). DNA for the CDR3: TGTGCCAGCAGCGCGACTAGCGGGGGCAACAATGAGCAGTTCTTC. It encodes CASSATSGGNNEQFF.

This sequence joins TRBV5-6 and TRBJ2-3; D not resolved. Deletions cut 1 base from V and 7 bases from J, with 13 bases between. CDR1 is SGHDT and CDR2 is YYEEEE in the germline V gene. The CDR3 covers 14 residues. The CDR3 DNA follows: TGTGCCAGCAGCTTGAGGCGGTTCTGGAATACGCAGTATTTT. Translating it yields CASSLRRFWNTQYF.

The J gene is TRBJ2-1, the V gene TRBV30; D is unresolved. From germline, CDR1 is GTSNPN and CDR2 SVGIG (reference sequence). Trimming stripped 2 bases from V and 2 bases from J, with 16 bases between. There are 16 residues in the CDR3. The DNA for the CDR3 is TGTGCCTGGAGTATGGCAGAGTTAGGCCCCTACAATGAGCAGTTCTTC. This translates into CAWSMAELGPYNEQFF.

V usage is TRBV5-1 and J usage is TRBJ1-2, with 9 bases that match TRBD1. This CDR3 has 14 amino acids. Germline V CDR1 and CDR2: SGHRS, YFSETQ. V gave up 4 bases and J gave up 1 base; unmatched junction bases: 2. The CDR3, as DNA: TGCGCCAGCAGCGCGACAGGGGGTAACTATGGCTACACCTTC. It codes for CASSATGGNYGYTF.

The chain joins TRBV7-9 to TRBJ2-2; no firm D call. From germline, CDR1 is SEHNR and CDR2 FQNEAQ (reference sequence). The CDR3 sequence is 14 residues long. Trimming stripped 1 base from V and 4 bases from J, with 7 bases between. CDR3 nucleotide sequence: TGTGCCAGCAGCTTAGACAGATCCACCGGGGAGCTGTTTTTT. Protein: CASSLDRSTGELFF. Complete variable domain (other parts from reference TRBV7-9 and TRBJ2-2): DTGVSQNPRHKITKRGQNVTFRCDPISEHNRLYWYRQTLGQGPEFLTYFQNEAQLEKSRLLSDRFSAERPKGSFSTLEIQRTEQGDSAMYLCASSLDRSTGELFFGEGSRLTVL.

This sequence joins TRBV2 and TRBJ2-7; D is unresolved. The germline CDR1 and CDR2 sequences are SNHLY and FYNNEI. The CDR3 length is 13 residues. The V and J ends lost 4 bases and 3 bases respectively, with 10 bases between them. CDR3 coding DNA: TGTGCCAGCAGTGTCCGGAGAAGCTACGAGCAGTACTTC. Translating it yields CASSVRRSYEQYF.